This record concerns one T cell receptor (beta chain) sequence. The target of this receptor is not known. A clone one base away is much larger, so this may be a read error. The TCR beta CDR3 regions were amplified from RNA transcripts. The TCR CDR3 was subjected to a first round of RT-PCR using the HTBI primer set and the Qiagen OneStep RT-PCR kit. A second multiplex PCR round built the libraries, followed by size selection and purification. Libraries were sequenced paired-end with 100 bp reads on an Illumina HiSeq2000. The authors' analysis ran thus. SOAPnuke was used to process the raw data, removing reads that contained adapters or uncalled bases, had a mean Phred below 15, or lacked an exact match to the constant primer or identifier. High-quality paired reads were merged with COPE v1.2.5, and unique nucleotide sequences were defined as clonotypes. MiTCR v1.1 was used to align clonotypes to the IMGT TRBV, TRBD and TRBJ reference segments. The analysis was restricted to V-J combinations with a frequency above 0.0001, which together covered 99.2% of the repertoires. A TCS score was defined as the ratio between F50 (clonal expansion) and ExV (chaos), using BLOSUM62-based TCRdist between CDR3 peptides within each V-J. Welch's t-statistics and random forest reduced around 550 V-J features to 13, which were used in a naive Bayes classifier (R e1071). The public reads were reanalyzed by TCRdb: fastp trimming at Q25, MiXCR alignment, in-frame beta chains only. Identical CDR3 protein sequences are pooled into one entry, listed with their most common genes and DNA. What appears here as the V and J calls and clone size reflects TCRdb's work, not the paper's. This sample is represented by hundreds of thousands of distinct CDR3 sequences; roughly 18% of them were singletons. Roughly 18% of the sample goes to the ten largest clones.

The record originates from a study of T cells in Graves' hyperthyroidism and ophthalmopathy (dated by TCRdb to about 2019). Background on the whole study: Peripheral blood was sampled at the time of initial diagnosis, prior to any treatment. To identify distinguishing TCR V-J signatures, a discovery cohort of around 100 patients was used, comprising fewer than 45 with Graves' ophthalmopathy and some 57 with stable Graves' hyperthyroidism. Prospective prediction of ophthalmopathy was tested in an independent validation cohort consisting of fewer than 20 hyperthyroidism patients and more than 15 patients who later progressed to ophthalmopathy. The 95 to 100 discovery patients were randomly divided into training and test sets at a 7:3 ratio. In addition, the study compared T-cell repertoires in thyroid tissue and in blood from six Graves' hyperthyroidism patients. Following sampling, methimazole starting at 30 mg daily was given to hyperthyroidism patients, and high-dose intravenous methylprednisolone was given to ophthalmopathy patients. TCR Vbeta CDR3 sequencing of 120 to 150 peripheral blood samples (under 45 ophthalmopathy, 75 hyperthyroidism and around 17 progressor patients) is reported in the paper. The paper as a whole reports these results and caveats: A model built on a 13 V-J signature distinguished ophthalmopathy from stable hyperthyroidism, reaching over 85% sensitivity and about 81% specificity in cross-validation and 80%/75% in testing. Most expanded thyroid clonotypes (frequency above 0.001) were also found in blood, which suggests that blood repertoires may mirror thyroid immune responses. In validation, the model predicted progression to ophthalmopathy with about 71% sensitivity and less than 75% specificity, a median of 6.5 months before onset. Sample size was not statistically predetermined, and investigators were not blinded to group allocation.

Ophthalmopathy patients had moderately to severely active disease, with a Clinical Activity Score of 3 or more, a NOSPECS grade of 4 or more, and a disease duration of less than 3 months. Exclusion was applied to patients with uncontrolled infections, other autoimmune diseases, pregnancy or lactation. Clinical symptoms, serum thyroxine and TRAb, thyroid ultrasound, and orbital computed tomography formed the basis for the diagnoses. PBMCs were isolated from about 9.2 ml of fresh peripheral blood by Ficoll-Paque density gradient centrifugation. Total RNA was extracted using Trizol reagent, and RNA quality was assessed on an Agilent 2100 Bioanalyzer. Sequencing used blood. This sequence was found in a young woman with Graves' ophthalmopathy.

In nucleotide form, the sequence is TGTGCCACCCTTGAGTTGGGGACCTGCAATGAGCAGTTCTTC. This yields the protein CATLELGTCNEQFF. The chain employs TRBV28 and TRBJ2-1; the D element might be TRBD1 or TRBD2, as each aligns at 5 bases. The cysteine opens and the phenylalanine closes a CDR3 of 14 amino acids. The read is trimmed to its CDR3 DNA, 42 bases read in frame from base 1. Per the germline V gene, MDHEN is the CDR1 and SYDVKM is the CDR2. V drops 10 bases and J drops 6 bases, leaving 19 bases in between.